These 22 T cell receptor beta chains came from one sample sequenced in a study of T cells in Graves' hyperthyroidism and ophthalmopathy. Researchers took RNA transcripts and amplified the TCR beta CDR3 regions from them. During a first-round RT-PCR of the TCR CDR3, the HTBI primer set was used. TCRdb reprocessed the multiplex PCR reads with MiXCR, giving one entry per CDR3 protein. The sample shows a few hundred thousand distinct CDR3 sequences, 15% to 17% of them seen only once. Sequences were obtained from blood. All receptors derive from a woman aged 18-30 years with Graves' hyperthyroidism.

This clonotype was seen ten or more times. The chain uses TRBV6-5 and TRBJ1-6; 7 nucleotides line up with TRBD1. From germline, CDR1 is MNHEY and CDR2 SVGAGI. V shed 0 bases and J 7 bases; nucleotides not matched to a gene: 9. This CDR3 comprises 17 residues. The CDR3 loop reads CASSYSKGALGNSPLHF. The CDR3 DNA reads TGTGCCAGCAGTTACTCGAAGGGGGCGCTGGGGAATTCACCCCTCCACTTT.

This clonotype turned up a few times. The V and J genes are TRBV19 and TRBJ2-6; D is uncertain. The germline gives CDR1 LNHDA, CDR2 SQIVND (reference sequence). The germline V and J ends were trimmed by 7 bases and 0 bases, with 4 bases remaining between them. This CDR3 has 13 amino acids. The CDR3 DNA is TGTGCCAGTACCAACTCTGGGGCCAACGTCCTGACTTTC. This sequence encodes CASTNSGANVLTF.

This clonotype was observed at least ten times. V gene TRBV7-9 combines with J gene TRBJ2-7, with no clear D. In germline, CDR1 is SEHNR, CDR2 FQNEAQ (reference sequence). The CDR3 length is 13 residues. Trimming left V 1 base short and J 5 bases short, with 9 bases between. CDR3 protein: CASSLVSLHEQYF. CDR3 DNA sequence: TGTGCCAGCAGCTTAGTGTCACTCCACGAGCAGTACTTC.

This chain links TRBV19 with TRBJ1-2; tentatively, D is TRBD1 (5 bases). Looked up from germline, CDR1 is LNHDA and CDR2 is SQIVND (reference sequence). The ends were cut back, 6 bases at V and 3 bases at J, with 14 bases in the middle. The CDR3 covers 14 residues. The chain's CDR3 is CASSGTVLHYGYTF. CDR3 DNA: TGTGCCAGTAGCGGGACCGTTTTACACTATGGCTACACCTTC.

V usage is TRBV15 and J usage is TRBJ2-3, with D possibly being TRBD2 (6 bases). The CDR3 length is 16 residues. The V and J ends lost 4 bases and 0 bases respectively, with 14 bases between them. Germline V gene lookup returns CDR1 LNHNV and CDR2 YYDKDF (reference sequence). This CDR3 is CATSIRRTTSTDTQYF. The CDR3 DNA reads as TGTGCCACCAGCATTCGGCGGACTACAAGCACAGATACGCAGTATTTT. The whole variable domain, filled in from reference TRBV15 and TRBJ2-3, reads DAMVIQNPRYQVTQFGKPVTLSCSQTLNHNVMYWYQQKSSQAPKLLFHYYDKDFNNEADTPDNFQSRRPNTSFCFLDIRSPGLGDTAMYLCATSIRRTTSTDTQYFGPGTRLTVL.

Comment on this clonotype: Germline is not matched at one junction end, which may reflect a read error. This sequence joins TRBV12-3 or TRBV12-4 and TRBJ1-2; D is undetermined. This CDR3 has 14 residues. DNA of the CDR3: TGTGCCAGCAGTTTAGGATCGGGCTCGGCCCTGCGGGCCTTC. Translated: CASSLGSGSALRAF.

This clonotype occurred many times. The chain has TRBV7-9 and TRBJ1-1; D may be TRBD1 (6 bases). Germline V gene sequence: CDR1 SEHNR, CDR2 FQNEAQ (reference sequence). CDR3 size: 15 residues. V lost 2 bases, J lost 1 base, and 11 bases lay in between. CDR3 in DNA: TGTGCCAGCAGCTTAACAGGGACCACGAACACTGAAGCTTTCTTT. This codes for CASSLTGTTNTEAFF.

This rearrangement joins TRBV19 to TRBJ2-1; D perhaps matches TRBD1 (6 bases). This CDR3 contains 13 residues. Germline V gene sequence: CDR1 LNHDA, CDR2 SQIVND (reference sequence). V lost 10 bases and J 6 bases, leaving 16 bases between the germline ends. CDR3 protein: CATQMGAFNEQFF. The CDR3 DNA follows: TGTGCCACTCAAATGGGGGCGTTCAATGAGCAGTTCTTC.

This clonotype was counted at least ten times. The CDR3 DNA follows: TGCGCCAGCCAAAGGACCCCCCAGAACACTGAAGCTTTCTTT. Translated, it gives CASQRTPQNTEAFF. The J gene is TRBJ1-1, the V gene TRBV5-1; D is ambiguous. Germline CDR1 and CDR2: SGHRS and YFSETQ. This CDR3 spans 14 amino acids. Trimming cost V 7 bases and J 1 base, with 14 bases left between them.

This clonotype was seen a few times. The chain uses TRBV7-9 and TRBJ2-7; D perhaps matches TRBD1 (6 bases). The CDR3 is made up of 14 amino acids. The V gene's germline CDR1 is SEHNR and CDR2 FQNEAQ (reference sequence). V lost 0 bases to trimming and J lost 7 bases, with 13 bases between them. In DNA, the CDR3 is TGTGCCAGCAGCTTAGCACAGGGTCCGGGAGAGCAGTACTTC. It translates to CASSLAQGPGEQYF.

This clonotype has a count of ten or more. V usage is TRBV9 and J usage is TRBJ2-1; TRBD1 matches 12 bases. The CDR3 contains 19 residues. Germline CDR1 reads SGDLS; CDR2 reads YYNGEE. After removal of 1 base from V and 0 bases from J, the junction contained 8 bases not matched to a gene. The CDR3 DNA follows: TGTGCCAGCAGCGTACCTGGGACAGGGGGCACTAGCTCCTACAATGAGCAGTTCTTC. Its protein product is CASSVPGTGGTSSYNEQFF.

The chain recombines TRBV2 with TRBJ2-6; 7 bases agree with TRBD2. CDR3 length equals 16 residues. Germline V gene data show CDR1 as SNHLY and CDR2 as FYNNEI. Trimming cost V 7 bases and J 0 bases; bases outside gene matches: 6. CDR3: CASIPAGYSGANVLTF. DNA of the CDR3: TGTGCCAGCATCCCAGCGGGGTACTCTGGGGCCAACGTCCTGACTTTC.

This clonotype was detected ten times or more. The V gene is TRBV6-1, the J gene TRBJ2-7; 8 bases agree with TRBD1. With 3 bases clipped from V and 6 bases from J, the junction kept 13 bases outside the gene matches. The CDR3 loop spans 16 amino acids. CDR1 is MNHNS, CDR2 SASEGT, per germline. For the CDR3, the DNA is TGTGCCAGCAGTGACGGGCGGGACAGGTATATCTCCGAGCAGTACTTC. Translated: CASSDGRDRYISEQYF.

In its sample, this clonotype was seen many times. This chain connects TRBV12-3 or TRBV12-4 to TRBJ2-7, with D unresolved. This CDR3 comprises 11 residues. Trimming shortened V by 3 bases and J by 9 bases, and 9 bases separated the two germline ends. CDR3 sequence reads: CASSFGQGQYF. As DNA, the CDR3 is TGTGCCAGCAGTTTTGGGCAAGGGCAGTACTTC.

Worth noting for this clonotype: This may be a read error: a much more frequent sequence differs by one nucleotide. The chain joins TRBV5-6 to TRBJ2-7, with D tentatively TRBD2 (6 bases). There are 16 residues in the CDR3. Trimming removed 2 bases at V and 0 bases at J, with 15 bases between. Germline values: CDR1 SGHDT, CDR2 YYEEEE. The CDR3 spells CASSLHRDFGSYEQYF. The CDR3 DNA is TGTGCCAGCAGCTTACACCGGGACTTCGGCTCCTACGAGCAGTACTTC.

This chain joins TRBV5-1 and TRBJ1-1, with D possibly matching TRBD1 (5 bases). The CDR3 loop spans 16 amino acids. Germline values: CDR1 SGHRS, CDR2 YFSETQ. The V end lost 4 bases, the J end lost 3 bases, and 19 bases lay between the germline ends. The CDR3 protein is CASSPGGGNWDTEAFF. The CDR3 DNA is TGCGCCAGCAGCCCCGGCGGGGGAAATTGGGACACTGAAGCTTTCTTT.

Only a few counts were recorded for this clonotype. CDR3 DNA sequence: TGCGCCAGCAGCTTGGAGGCAGGGTCGGCCCACGAGCAGTACTTC. Encoded protein: CASSLEAGSAHEQYF. J is TRBJ2-7 and V is TRBV5-1, with D perhaps matching TRBD1 (5 bases). V was pared by 0 bases and J by 5 bases, with 15 bases between. CDR1 and CDR2 (germline): SGHRS, YFSETQ. The CDR3 spans 15 residues.

This clonotype was seen repeatedly, ten times or more. Compared with germline, one end of the junction differs, possibly owing to a read error. This sequence joins TRBV3-1 and TRBJ2-5; no clear D gene. The CDR3 is 11 residues long. Per the germline V gene, CDR1 is LGHDT and CDR2 is YNNKEL (reference sequence). DNA for the CDR3: TGTGCCGGCAGCCCTGGAGAGACCCAGTACTTC. It codes for CAGSPGETQYF.

This clonotype was seen ten or more times. The rearrangement links TRBV20-1 to TRBJ2-7; TRBD2 matches 8 bases. Germline values: CDR1 DFQATT, CDR2 SNEGSKA (reference sequence). The trim removed 3 bases at V and 5 bases at J, leaving 15 bases unmatched. CDR3 length: 16 amino acids. The CDR3 sequence: CSASEWEGLTSDEQYF. In DNA form, the CDR3 reads TGCAGTGCTAGTGAGTGGGAGGGCCTGACTAGCGACGAGCAGTACTTC.

Regarding this clonotype: A much larger clone differs from this one at a single base, so this may be a read error. This chain links TRBV12-5 with TRBJ2-7; D possibly corresponds to TRBD2 (6 bases). The CDR3 totals 12 residues. The germline gives CDR1 LGHNT, CDR2 FRNRAP. The CDR3 DNA is TGTGCTAGTGGGGGGACTCCATACGAGCAGCTCTTC. Residues: CASGGTPYEQLF.

This clonotype turned up a few times. The V gene is TRBV7-2, the J gene TRBJ2-7; D is perhaps TRBD1 (5 bases). Germline V gives CDR1 SGHTA, CDR2 FQGNSA. The CDR3 runs 17 residues. With 5 bases removed from V and 3 bases from J, the gap between germline ends came to 23 bases. CDR3 in amino acids: CASSRRQSSGQLYEQYF. CDR3 nucleotide sequence: TGTGCCAGCAGCCGGCGTCAAAGTTCAGGACAACTCTACGAGCAGTACTTC.

Only a few counts were recorded for this clonotype. The chain uses TRBV18 and TRBJ2-1, with D tentatively TRBD1 (6 bases). CDR3 size: 17 residues. Trimming pared 0 bases from V and 4 bases from J, leaving 16 bases between. The germline V gene has CDR1 KGHSH and CDR2 LQKENI. CDR3 loop: CASSPPGNWGQYNEQFF. The CDR3, as DNA: TGTGCCAGCTCACCACCAGGAAACTGGGGACAATACAATGAGCAGTTCTTC.